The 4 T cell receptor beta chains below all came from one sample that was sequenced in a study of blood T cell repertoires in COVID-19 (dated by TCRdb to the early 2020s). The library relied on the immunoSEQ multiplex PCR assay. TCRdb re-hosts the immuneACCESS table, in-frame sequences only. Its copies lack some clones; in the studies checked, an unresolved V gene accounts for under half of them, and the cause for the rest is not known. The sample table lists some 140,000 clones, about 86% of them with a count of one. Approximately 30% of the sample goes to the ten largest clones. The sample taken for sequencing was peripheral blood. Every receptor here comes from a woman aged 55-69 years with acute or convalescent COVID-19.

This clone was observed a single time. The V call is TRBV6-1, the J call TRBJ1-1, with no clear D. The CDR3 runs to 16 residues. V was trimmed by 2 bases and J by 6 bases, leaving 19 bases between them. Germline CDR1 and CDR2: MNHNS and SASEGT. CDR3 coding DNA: TGTGCCAGCAGTGAACGGGGAACGGGATTTACCTCTGAAGCTTTCTTT. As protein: CASSERGTGFTSEAFF.

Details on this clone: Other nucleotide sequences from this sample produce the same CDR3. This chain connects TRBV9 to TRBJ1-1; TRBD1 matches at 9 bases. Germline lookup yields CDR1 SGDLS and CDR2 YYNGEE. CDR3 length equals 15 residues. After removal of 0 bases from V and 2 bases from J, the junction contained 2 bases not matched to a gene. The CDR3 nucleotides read TGTGCCAGCAGCGTAGGGACAGGGGCAAACACTGAAGCTTTCTTT. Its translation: CASSVGTGANTEAFF. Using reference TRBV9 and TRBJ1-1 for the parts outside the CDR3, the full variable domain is DSGVTQTPKHLITATGQRVTLRCSPRSGDLSVYWYQQSLDQGLQFLIQYYNGEERAKGNILERFSAQQFPDLHSELNLSSLELGDSALYFCASSVGTGANTEAFFGQGTRLTVV.

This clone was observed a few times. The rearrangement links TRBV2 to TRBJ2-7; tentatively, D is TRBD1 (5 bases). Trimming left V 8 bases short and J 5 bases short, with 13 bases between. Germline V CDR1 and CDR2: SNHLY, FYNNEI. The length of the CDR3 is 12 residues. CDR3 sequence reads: CASVRAGNEQYF. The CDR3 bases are TGTGCCAGCGTTCGGGCAGGGAACGAGCAGTACTTC.

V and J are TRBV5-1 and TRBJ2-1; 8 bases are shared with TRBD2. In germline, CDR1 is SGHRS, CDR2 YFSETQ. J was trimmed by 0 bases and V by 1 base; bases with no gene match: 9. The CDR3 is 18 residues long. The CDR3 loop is CASSLPGLAGSSYNEQFF. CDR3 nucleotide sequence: TGCGCCAGCAGCTTGCCCGGGCTAGCGGGTAGCTCCTACAATGAGCAGTTCTTC.